Listed below are T cell receptor beta chains from one sample, sequenced in a study of blood T cell repertoires in COVID-19. The method was immunoSEQ multiplex PCR; TCRdb's version includes in-frame clones alone and lacks a portion of them. Of 200,000 to 250,000 clones in the sample, 70% to 90% were seen once. The sample consisted of PBMCs or T cells enriched from blood (not recorded which). The receptors were sampled from a woman aged 40-49 years with acute COVID-19. CDR3s include the opening cysteine and the closing phenylalanine or tryptophan. D genes are given only for firm matches. Only some rows state a clone size, as once, few, many or a class for expanded clones.

j_gene: TRBJ2-7; abundance: -; v_gene: TRBV5-8; d_gene: -; CDR3nt: TGTGCCAGCAACCGAGACGGGACTTACGAGCAGTACTTC; CDR3aa: CASNRDGTYEQYF
j_gene: TRBJ1-2; abundance: -; v_gene: TRBV12-3/TRBV12-4; d_gene: -; CDR3nt: TGTGCCAGCAGGCCTCTCGGTGCCAGGGGCTACACCTTC; CDR3aa: CASRPLGARGYTF
j_gene: TRBJ1-2; abundance: -; v_gene: TRBV25-1; d_gene: -; CDR3nt: TGTGCCAGCAGTGAATTGTTGGCGGCAGGGGAAGTCTATGGCTACACCTTC; CDR3aa: CASSELLAAGEVYGYTF
j_gene: TRBJ2-4; abundance: -; v_gene: TRBV7-8; d_gene: TRBD2; CDR3nt: TGTGCCAGCAGCCGACGGGGGGGTCAGGGAGCCAAAAACATTCAGTACTTC; CDR3aa: CASSRRGGQGAKNIQYF
j_gene: TRBJ2-1; abundance: -; v_gene: TRBV5-1; d_gene: -; CDR3nt: TGCGCCAGCAGCTTGAAGTCAGACAATGAGCAGTTCTTC; CDR3aa: CASSLKSDNEQFF
j_gene: TRBJ1-3; abundance: few; v_gene: TRBV5-6; d_gene: -; CDR3nt: TGTGCCAGCAGCCGAAAAAACAGAATCTCTGGAAACACCATATATTTT; CDR3aa: CASSRKNRISGNTIYF
j_gene: TRBJ2-3; abundance: -; v_gene: TRBV7-8; d_gene: TRBD2; CDR3nt: TGTGCCAGCAGCTTAGGGCCCGGGGCGCGGGGGACTTCGGATACGCAGTATTTT; CDR3aa: CASSLGPGARGTSDTQYF
j_gene: TRBJ1-5; abundance: -; v_gene: TRBV5-5; d_gene: -; CDR3nt: TGTGCCAGCAGCCCCTCGTATAGCAATCAGCCCCAGCATTTT; CDR3aa: CASSPSYSNQPQHF
j_gene: TRBJ1-3; abundance: -; v_gene: TRBV5-5; d_gene: TRBD1; CDR3nt: TGTGCCAGCAGTACGCGACAGGGAGTTTCTGGAAACACCATATATTTT; CDR3aa: CASSTRQGVSGNTIYF
j_gene: TRBJ2-3; abundance: -; v_gene: TRBV9; d_gene: TRBD2; CDR3nt: TGTGCCAGCAGCGTAGGTATGTGGACTAGCGGTATCACAGATACGCAGTATTTT; CDR3aa: CASSVGMWTSGITDTQYF
j_gene: TRBJ1-2; abundance: -; v_gene: TRBV6-5; d_gene: -; CDR3nt: TGTGCCAGCAGCTCCTCTTCCTATGGCTACACCTTC; CDR3aa: CASSSSSYGYTF
j_gene: TRBJ2-2; abundance: -; v_gene: TRBV11-3; d_gene: TRBD2; CDR3nt: TGTGCCAGCAGCTCTAGCGGGGGGCAAGCCGGGGAGCTGTTTTTT; CDR3aa: CASSSSGGQAGELFF